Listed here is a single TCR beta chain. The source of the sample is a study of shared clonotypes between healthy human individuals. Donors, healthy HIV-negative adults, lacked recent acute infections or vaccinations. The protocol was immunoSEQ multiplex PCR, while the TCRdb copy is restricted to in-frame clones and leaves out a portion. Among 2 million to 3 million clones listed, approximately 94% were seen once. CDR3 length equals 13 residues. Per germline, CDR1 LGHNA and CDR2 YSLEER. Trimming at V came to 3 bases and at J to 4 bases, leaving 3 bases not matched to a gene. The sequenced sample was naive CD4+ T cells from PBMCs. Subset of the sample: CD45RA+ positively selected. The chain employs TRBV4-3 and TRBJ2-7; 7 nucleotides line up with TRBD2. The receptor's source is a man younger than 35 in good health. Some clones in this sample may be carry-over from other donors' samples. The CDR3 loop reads CASSQRTRYEQYF. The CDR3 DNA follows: TGCGCCAGCAGCCAGCGGACTAGGTACGAGCAGTACTTC.